A selection of T cell receptor beta chains follows, all from one sample in a study of OX40 agonist ivuxolimab in advanced cancers. Profiled with immunoSEQ multiplex PCR; TCRdb holds only in-frame clones, not every one. The repertoire has around 100,000 clones, around nine tenths of them found once; the top ten carry roughly 1.5%. The sample in question was CD4+ or CD8+ T cells sorted from blood, obtained in a trial of the OX40 agonist ivuxolimab. The receptors derive from an adult with an advanced solid tumor such as melanoma, head and neck, liver or kidney cancer. The CDR3 runs from the conserved cysteine through the conserved F or W. A D gene is named only where the DNA matches it firmly. The size field is filled for only some rows; it gives once, few, many or a size class.

D gene: .; V gene: TRBV18; clone size: .; J gene: TRBJ2-1; CDR3 protein: CASSSKDRQFF; CDR3 DNA: TGTGCCAGCTCAAGCAAAGACCGGCAGTTCTTC
D gene: .; V gene: TRBV4-3; clone size: once; J gene: TRBJ1-5; CDR3 protein: CASSQEFRGNQPQHF; CDR3 DNA: TGCGCCAGCAGCCAAGAGTTTCGGGGAAATCAGCCCCAGCATTTT
D gene: TRBD1; V gene: TRBV30; clone size: once; J gene: TRBJ1-5; CDR3 protein: CAWSRGGQGIQPQHF; CDR3 DNA: TGTGCCTGGAGTCGCGGAGGACAGGGTATTCAGCCCCAGCATTTT
D gene: TRBD1; V gene: TRBV7-3; clone size: .; J gene: TRBJ2-3; CDR3 protein: CASSPGDGTEIDTQYF; CDR3 DNA: TGTGCCAGCAGCCCTGGGGACGGGACAGAGATAGATACGCAGTATTTT
D gene: TRBD1; V gene: TRBV18; clone size: .; J gene: TRBJ1-2; CDR3 protein: CASSPRVVGQGLTNYGYTF; CDR3 DNA: TGTGCCAGCTCACCACGTGTTGTCGGACAGGGACTTACTAACTATGGCTACACCTTC
D gene: .; V gene: TRBV7-9; clone size: .; J gene: TRBJ1-1; CDR3 protein: CASSLVAGVNTEAFF; CDR3 DNA: TGTGCCAGCAGCTTAGTCGCAGGGGTGAACACTGAAGCTTTCTTT
D gene: TRBD2; V gene: TRBV19; clone size: .; J gene: TRBJ2-1; CDR3 protein: CASSIVRLAGSYNEQFF; CDR3 DNA: TGTGCCAGTAGTATAGTCCGGCTAGCGGGTAGTTACAATGAGCAGTTCTTC
D gene: TRBD2; V gene: TRBV18; clone size: .; J gene: TRBJ2-7; CDR3 protein: CASSPPGGNSYEQYF; CDR3 DNA: TGTGCCAGCTCCCCCCCGGGGGGGAACTCCTACGAGCAGTACTTC
D gene: .; V gene: TRBV4-1; clone size: .; J gene: TRBJ2-7; CDR3 protein: CASSQDNRALYEQYF; CDR3 DNA: TGCGCCAGCAGCCAAGACAACAGGGCCCTCTACGAGCAGTACTTC
D gene: .; V gene: TRBV29-1; clone size: .; J gene: TRBJ1-2; CDR3 protein: CSVEQGRSTNYGYTF; CDR3 DNA: TGCAGCGTTGAACAAGGCAGGTCGACTAACTATGGCTACACCTTC
D gene: .; V gene: TRBV30; clone size: few; J gene: TRBJ1-4; CDR3 protein: CASGQGSGEKLFF; CDR3 DNA: TGTGCCTCCGGTCAGGGGTCTGGTGAAAAACTGTTTTTT
D gene: TRBD1; V gene: TRBV29-1; clone size: .; J gene: TRBJ1-2; CDR3 protein: CSVERDSRNYGYTF; CDR3 DNA: TGCAGCGTTGAACGGGACAGCCGTAACTATGGCTACACCTTC
D gene: TRBD2; V gene: TRBV11-3; clone size: .; J gene: TRBJ2-7; CDR3 protein: CASSPIAGGGEQYF; CDR3 DNA: TGTGCCAGCAGTCCCATAGCGGGAGGAGGCGAGCAGTACTTC
D gene: .; V gene: TRBV27; clone size: once; J gene: TRBJ2-7; CDR3 protein: CASSPRAGRTHEQYF; CDR3 DNA: TGTGCCAGCAGTCCCCGGGCAGGGAGGACCCACGAGCAGTACTTC
D gene: .; V gene: TRBV20-1; clone size: medium-sized; J gene: TRBJ2-7; CDR3 protein: CSAKSPGRQYF; CDR3 DNA: TGCAGTGCTAAATCACCGGGGAGGCAGTACTTC
D gene: .; V gene: TRBV6-4; clone size: once; J gene: TRBJ1-2; CDR3 protein: CASSEGKRRSGYTF; CDR3 DNA: TGTGCCAGCAGTGAGGGCAAGAGGAGGTCTGGCTACACCTTC
D gene: .; V gene: TRBV19; clone size: .; J gene: TRBJ1-4; CDR3 protein: CASSITPRGTVLFF; CDR3 DNA: TGTGCCAGTAGTATAACCCCGAGGGGGACGGTACTGTTTTTT
D gene: TRBD2; V gene: TRBV5-1; clone size: .; J gene: TRBJ2-3; CDR3 protein: CASALTSGGSLSTDTQYF; CDR3 DNA: TGCGCTTCGGCCCTAACTAGCGGGGGTTCTCTGAGCACAGATACGCAGTATTTT
D gene: .; V gene: TRBV11-2; clone size: few; J gene: TRBJ2-7; CDR3 protein: CASSFTGAAYEQYF; CDR3 DNA: TGTGCCAGCAGCTTTACCGGGGCCGCCTACGAGCAGTACTTC
D gene: TRBD2; V gene: TRBV27; clone size: .; J gene: TRBJ2-1; CDR3 protein: CASSFLGLRSSYNEQFF; CDR3 DNA: TGTGCCAGCAGTTTTTTGGGACTACGAAGCTCCTACAATGAGCAGTTCTTC
D gene: .; V gene: TRBV6-1; clone size: .; J gene: TRBJ2-7; CDR3 protein: CASRGGREQYF; CDR3 DNA: TGTGCCAGCAGGGGGGGGCGCGAGCAGTACTTC
D gene: TRBD2; V gene: TRBV18; clone size: .; J gene: TRBJ2-1; CDR3 protein: CASSPRLAQNEQFF; CDR3 DNA: TGTGCCAGCTCACCAAGACTAGCCCAAAATGAGCAGTTCTTC
D gene: .; V gene: TRBV19; clone size: .; J gene: TRBJ2-5; CDR3 protein: CASSMQGLTQETQYF; CDR3 DNA: TGTGCCAGTAGTATGCAGGGACTCACTCAAGAGACCCAGTACTTC
D gene: TRBD2; V gene: TRBV11-3; clone size: .; J gene: TRBJ2-3; CDR3 protein: CASVSGLRTDTQYF; CDR3 DNA: TGTGCCAGCGTCTCGGGACTACGCACAGATACGCAGTATTTT
D gene: .; V gene: TRBV5-1; clone size: .; J gene: TRBJ1-2; CDR3 protein: CASSPDSGPYGYTF; CDR3 DNA: TGCGCCAGCAGCCCGGACTCAGGGCCATATGGCTACACCTTC
D gene: .; V gene: TRBV5-1; clone size: .; J gene: TRBJ2-5; CDR3 protein: CASSSGGSETQYF; CDR3 DNA: TGCGCCAGCAGCTCCGGTGGTTCGGAGACCCAGTACTTC
D gene: TRBD1; V gene: TRBV19; clone size: once; J gene: TRBJ2-7; CDR3 protein: CASSIDRDRGQQYF; CDR3 DNA: TGTGCCAGTAGTATCGACAGGGACCGCGGGCAGCAGTACTTC
D gene: .; V gene: TRBV6-5; clone size: many; J gene: TRBJ2-7; CDR3 protein: CASSFGQGPYEQYF; CDR3 DNA: TGTGCCAGCAGTTTCGGGCAGGGACCCTACGAGCAGTACTTC
D gene: .; V gene: TRBV19; clone size: .; J gene: TRBJ2-6; CDR3 protein: CASSLGRAAGANVLTF; CDR3 DNA: TGTGCCAGTAGTTTGGGACGGGCGGCCGGGGCCAACGTCCTGACTTTC
D gene: .; V gene: TRBV7-2; clone size: .; J gene: TRBJ1-1; CDR3 protein: CASSLDNVQAFF; CDR3 DNA: TGTGCCAGCAGCTTAGACAACGTCCAAGCTTTCTTT
D gene: .; V gene: TRBV5-8; clone size: .; J gene: TRBJ2-6; CDR3 protein: CASSYRVGGANVLTF; CDR3 DNA: TGTGCCAGCAGCTACAGGGTTGGTGGGGCCAACGTCCTGACTTTC
D gene: .; V gene: TRBV18; clone size: once; J gene: TRBJ2-3; CDR3 protein: CASSPDAAQYF; CDR3 DNA: TGTGCCAGCTCACCCGATGCCGCGCAGTATTTT
D gene: .; V gene: TRBV7-2; clone size: .; J gene: TRBJ2-3; CDR3 protein: CASSPVTTDTQYF; CDR3 DNA: TGTGCCAGCAGCCCGGTGACCACAGATACGCAGTATTTT
D gene: TRBD1; V gene: TRBV5-1; clone size: .; J gene: TRBJ1-2; CDR3 protein: CASRETGVITDGYTF; CDR3 DNA: TGCGCCAGCCGTGAGACAGGGGTGATTACGGATGGCTACACCTTC
D gene: .; V gene: TRBV6-5; clone size: .; J gene: TRBJ2-3; CDR3 protein: CASRPGLLGQSQYF; CDR3 DNA: TGTGCCAGCAGGCCGGGACTCCTTGGCCAATCGCAGTATTTT
D gene: TRBD2; V gene: TRBV5-4; clone size: .; J gene: TRBJ2-7; CDR3 protein: CASSLRAREEYF; CDR3 DNA: TGTGCCAGCAGCTTAAGGGCCCGGGAGGAGTACTTC
D gene: .; V gene: TRBV27; clone size: .; J gene: TRBJ1-4; CDR3 protein: CASSGGLGTNEKLFF; CDR3 DNA: TGTGCCAGCTCTGGGGGGCTAGGAACTAATGAAAAACTGTTTTTT
D gene: .; V gene: TRBV11-2; clone size: .; J gene: TRBJ2-7; CDR3 protein: CASSSIRGTYEQYF; CDR3 DNA: TGTGCCAGCAGCTCAATCAGGGGCACCTACGAGCAGTACTTC
D gene: .; V gene: TRBV30; clone size: .; J gene: TRBJ2-7; CDR3 protein: CAWSVRGRVELGQYF; CDR3 DNA: TGTGCCTGGAGTGTACGGGGCAGGGTGGAACTAGGGCAGTACTTC
D gene: .; V gene: TRBV6-9; clone size: .; J gene: TRBJ2-7; CDR3 protein: CASRVVGLTNEQYF; CDR3 DNA: TGTGCCAGCAGAGTTGTGGGATTGACCAACGAGCAGTACTTC
D gene: .; V gene: TRBV27; clone size: .; J gene: TRBJ1-1; CDR3 protein: CASSPWTANTEAFF; CDR3 DNA: TGTGCCAGCAGTCCCTGGACAGCGAACACTGAAGCTTTCTTT
D gene: TRBD1; V gene: TRBV7-2; clone size: .; J gene: TRBJ2-7; CDR3 protein: CASSLNRGSYEQYF; CDR3 DNA: TGTGCCAGCAGCCTGAACAGGGGTTCCTACGAGCAGTACTTC
D gene: .; V gene: TRBV18; clone size: .; J gene: TRBJ2-7; CDR3 protein: CASSPLHGGSSYEQYF; CDR3 DNA: TGTGCCAGCTCACCACTCCACGGTGGCAGCTCCTACGAGCAGTACTTC
D gene: .; V gene: TRBV7-9; clone size: .; J gene: TRBJ2-3; CDR3 protein: CASSLGKPSDTQYF; CDR3 DNA: TGTGCCAGCAGCTTGGGGAAACCATCAGATACGCAGTATTTT
D gene: .; V gene: TRBV21-1; clone size: .; J gene: TRBJ2-6; CDR3 protein: CASIRQGSGANVLTF; CDR3 DNA: TGTGCCAGCATCCGACAGGGCTCTGGGGCCAACGTCCTGACTTTC
D gene: TRBD2; V gene: TRBV6-5; clone size: .; J gene: TRBJ2-7; CDR3 protein: CASSYLRTRGDYEQYF; CDR3 DNA: TGTGCCAGCAGTTATCTTAGGACTAGAGGTGACTACGAGCAGTACTTC
D gene: TRBD1; V gene: TRBV7-9; clone size: .; J gene: TRBJ2-3; CDR3 protein: CASSLYGTGTTDTQYF; CDR3 DNA: TGTGCCAGCAGCTTATATGGGACAGGGACCACAGATACGCAGTATTTT
D gene: .; V gene: TRBV4-1; clone size: .; J gene: TRBJ2-1; CDR3 protein: CASSQADGYNEQFF; CDR3 DNA: TGCGCCAGCAGCCAAGCGGACGGGTACAATGAGCAGTTCTTC
D gene: TRBD1; V gene: TRBV15; clone size: .; J gene: TRBJ2-6; CDR3 protein: CATSRELLGTGGPPGANVLTF; CDR3 DNA: TGTGCCACCAGCAGAGAGCTTCTGGGAACAGGGGGCCCTCCTGGGGCCAACGTCCTGACTTTC
D gene: .; V gene: TRBV30; clone size: .; J gene: TRBJ2-5; CDR3 protein: CAWGGELGTQYF; CDR3 DNA: TGTGCCTGGGGAGGGGAGTTAGGGACCCAGTACTTC
D gene: TRBD1; V gene: TRBV7-2; clone size: .; J gene: TRBJ1-1; CDR3 protein: CASSPKTGLMNTEAFF; CDR3 DNA: TGTGCCAGCAGCCCGAAGACAGGGCTTATGAACACTGAAGCTTTCTTT